This TCR beta chain comes out of a study of glioma-infiltrating T cells after dendritic cell vaccination. Across the whole study: Dendritic cells derived from monocytes and pulsed with autologous tumor lysate formed the vaccine. At biweekly intervals, patients got three intradermal dendritic cell vaccine injections.

The primer mix had 60 V beta and 13 J beta primers. Profiled with immunoSEQ multiplex PCR; TCRdb holds only in-frame clones, not every one. This sample has 95,000 to 110,000 clones; approximately 80% occur once, and the top ten carry approximately 12%. The CDR3 spans 13 residues. V shed 6 bases, J shed 6 bases, and the junction held 2 bases outside the gene matches. Germline assignment: CDR1 MRHNA and CDR2 SNTAGT. V gene TRBV6-4 combines with J gene TRBJ2-1; 10 positions match TRBD2. This sample comprised blood, obtained before dendritic cell vaccination. The receptor was isolated from a human donor with glioblastoma. The chain's CDR3 is CASRASGGNEQFF. The DNA of the CDR3 is TGTGCCAGCAGGGCTAGCGGGGGCAATGAGCAGTTCTTC.